This TCR beta chain was identified during a study of beta chain features in type 1 diabetes. The CDR3 sequence is 13 residues long. Germline lookup yields CDR1 MNHEY and CDR2 SVGAGI. Trimming removed 8 bases at V and 0 bases at J, with 10 bases between. Of the isolated RNA, all was reverse transcribed, and so the sequenced material was expressed TCRB transcripts. Read counts averaged about 3.57 million for samples of naive, central memory and regulatory T cells. Sequenced by immunoSEQ multiplex PCR; TCRdb stores in-frame clones only, minus some. This sample has 500,000 to 700,000 clones, with roughly 16% found just once. Study results and caveats: In every one of the four CD4+ subsets, TCRB CDR3s were moderately but significantly shorter in Type 1 diabetes patients.

This clone has more than one count but fewer than ten. The antigen remains unidentified. The rearrangement joins TRBV6-5 to TRBJ1-1; D unclear. Input material: naive CD4+ T cells from blood. The sequence was obtained from a man between 18 and 35 years old in good health. CDR3 sequence reads: CASRRIMNTEAFF. For the CDR3, the DNA is TGTGCCAGCCGGAGGATAATGAACACTGAAGCTTTCTTT.